This T cell receptor (beta chain) was identified in a study of T cells after yellow fever vaccination. This clonotype has more than one count but fewer than ten. The antigen is unknown. The CDR3 loop spans 15 amino acids. The V gene's germline CDR1 is SNHLY and CDR2 FYNNEI. Deletions cut 7 bases from V and 4 bases from J, with 14 bases between. 5'RACE template switching produced TCR cDNA carrying a universal primer site and UMIs. A single record per CDR3 protein comes from TCRdb applying MiXCR to the 5' RACE reads. The table lists 450,000 to 550,000 distinct CDR3 sequences, about a fifth of them singletons. The study's findings and limits: Bulk-population clonotypes that are abundant could appear as contaminants in FACS-sorted repertoires.

The source is a man aged 18 to 29 who received the YFV17D yellow fever vaccine. The chain combines TRBV2 with TRBJ1-6, with a weak D call TRBD1 (6 bases). Source: PBMCs, taken 21 days after the first yellow fever vaccination. The CDR3 region is CASTMDRFYNSPLHF. The CDR3 DNA reads as TGTGCCAGCACGATGGACAGATTTTATAATTCACCCCTCCACTTT.